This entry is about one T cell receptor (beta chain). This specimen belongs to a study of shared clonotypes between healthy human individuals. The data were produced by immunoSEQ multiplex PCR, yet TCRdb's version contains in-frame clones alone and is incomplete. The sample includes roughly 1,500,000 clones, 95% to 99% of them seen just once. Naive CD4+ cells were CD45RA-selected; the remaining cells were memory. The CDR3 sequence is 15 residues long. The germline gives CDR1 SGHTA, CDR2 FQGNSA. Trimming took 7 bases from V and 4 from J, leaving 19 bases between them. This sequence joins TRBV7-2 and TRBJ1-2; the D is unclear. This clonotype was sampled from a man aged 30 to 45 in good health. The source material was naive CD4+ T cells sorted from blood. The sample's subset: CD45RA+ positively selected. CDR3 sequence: CASNYPGRIIYGYTF. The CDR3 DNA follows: TGTGCCAGCAACTATCCGGGCAGAATAATCTATGGCTACACCTTC.